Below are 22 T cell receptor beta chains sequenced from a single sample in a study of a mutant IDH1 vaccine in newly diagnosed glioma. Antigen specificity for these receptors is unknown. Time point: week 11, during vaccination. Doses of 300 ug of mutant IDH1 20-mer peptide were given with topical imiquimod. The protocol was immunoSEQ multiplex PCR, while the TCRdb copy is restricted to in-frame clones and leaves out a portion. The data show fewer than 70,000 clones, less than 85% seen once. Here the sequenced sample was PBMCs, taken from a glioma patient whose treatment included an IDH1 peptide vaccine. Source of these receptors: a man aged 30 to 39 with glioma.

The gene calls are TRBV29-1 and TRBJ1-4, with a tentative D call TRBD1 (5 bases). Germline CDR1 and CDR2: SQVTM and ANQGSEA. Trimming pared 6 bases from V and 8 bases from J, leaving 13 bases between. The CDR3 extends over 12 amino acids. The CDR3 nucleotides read TGCAGCGTCGGGACGGCACAGGAAAAACTGTTTTTT. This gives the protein CSVGTAQEKLFF.

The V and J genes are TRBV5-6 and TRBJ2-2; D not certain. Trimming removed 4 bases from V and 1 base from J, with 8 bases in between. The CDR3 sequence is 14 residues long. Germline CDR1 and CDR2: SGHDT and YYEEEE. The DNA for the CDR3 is TGTGCCAGCAGCCGACACTTGAACACCGGGGAGCTGTTTTTT. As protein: CASSRHLNTGELFF.

CDR3 protein: CATSREETSVFNEQFF. The CDR3 region has the DNA TGTGCCACCAGCAGAGAAGAGACTAGCGTTTTCAATGAGCAGTTCTTC. The chain combines TRBV15 with TRBJ2-1; 8 bases map to TRBD2. There are 16 residues in the CDR3. V lost 0 bases and J lost 6; bases outside the gene matches: 7. CDR1 is LNHNV, CDR2 YYDKDF, per germline (reference sequence).

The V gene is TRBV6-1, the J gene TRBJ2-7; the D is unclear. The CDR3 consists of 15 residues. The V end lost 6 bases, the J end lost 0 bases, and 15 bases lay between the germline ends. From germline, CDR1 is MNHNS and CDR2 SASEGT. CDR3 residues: CASRLDETPSYEQYF. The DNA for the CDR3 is TGTGCCAGCAGGTTGGACGAGACCCCCTCCTACGAGCAGTACTTC.

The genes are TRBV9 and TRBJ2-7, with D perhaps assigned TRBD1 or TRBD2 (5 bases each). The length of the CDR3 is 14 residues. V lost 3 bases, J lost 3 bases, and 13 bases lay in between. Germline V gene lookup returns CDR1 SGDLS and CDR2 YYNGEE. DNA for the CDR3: TGTGCCAGCAGCGCGTCGGGACCCAACTACGAGCAGTACTTC. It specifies CASSASGPNYEQYF.

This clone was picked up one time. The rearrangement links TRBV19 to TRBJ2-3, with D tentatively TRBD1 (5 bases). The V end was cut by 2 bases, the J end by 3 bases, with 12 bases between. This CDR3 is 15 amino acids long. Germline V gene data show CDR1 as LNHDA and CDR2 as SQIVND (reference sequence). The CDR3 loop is CASSILGQGTDTQYF. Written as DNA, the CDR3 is TGTGCCAGTAGTATACTTGGCCAGGGTACAGATACGCAGTATTTT.

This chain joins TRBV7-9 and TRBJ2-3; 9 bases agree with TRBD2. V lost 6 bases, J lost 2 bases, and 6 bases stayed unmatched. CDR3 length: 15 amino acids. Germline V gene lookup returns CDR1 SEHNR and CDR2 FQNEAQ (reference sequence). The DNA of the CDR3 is TGTGCCAGCAGGTCGGGACTAGCCATCACAGATACGCAGTATTTT. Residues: CASRSGLAITDTQYF.

CDR3 in DNA: TGTGCCAGCAGTGAAGGCTCCTGGGGAGGGGAGCAGTTCTTC. This codes for CASSEGSWGGEQFF. The chain recombines TRBV6-1 with TRBJ2-1; 7 bases map to TRBD2. The ends lost 1 base at V and 10 bases at J; junction bases unmatched: 7. The CDR3 is made up of 14 amino acids. In germline, CDR1 is MNHNS, CDR2 SASEGT.

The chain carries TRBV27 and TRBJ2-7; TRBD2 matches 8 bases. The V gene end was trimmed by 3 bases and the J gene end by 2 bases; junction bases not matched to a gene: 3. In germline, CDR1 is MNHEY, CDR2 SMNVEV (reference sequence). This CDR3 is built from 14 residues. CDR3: CASSFREGPYEQYF. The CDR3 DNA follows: TGTGCCAGCAGTTTTCGGGAGGGGCCCTACGAGCAGTACTTC.

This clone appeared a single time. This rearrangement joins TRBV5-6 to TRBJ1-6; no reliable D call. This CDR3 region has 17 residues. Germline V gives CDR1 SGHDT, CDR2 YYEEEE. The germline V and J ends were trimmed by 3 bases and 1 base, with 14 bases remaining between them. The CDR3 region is CASSSIVGGSYNSPLHF. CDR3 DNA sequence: TGTGCCAGCAGCTCCATAGTGGGAGGTTCCTATAATTCACCCCTCCACTTT.

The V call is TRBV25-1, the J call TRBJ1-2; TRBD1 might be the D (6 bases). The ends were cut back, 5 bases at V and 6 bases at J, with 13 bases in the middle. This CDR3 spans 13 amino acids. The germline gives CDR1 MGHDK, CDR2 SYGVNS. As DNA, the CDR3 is TGTGCCAGCAGTCTAGGGGGGCTGAATGGCTACACCTTC. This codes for CASSLGGLNGYTF.

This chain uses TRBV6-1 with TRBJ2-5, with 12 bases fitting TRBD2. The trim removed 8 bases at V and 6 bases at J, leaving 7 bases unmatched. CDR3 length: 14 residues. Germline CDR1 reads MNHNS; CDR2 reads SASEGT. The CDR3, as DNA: TGTGCCAGCTCTAGCGGGGGGGCCGGTAAGACCCAGTACTTC. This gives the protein CASSSGGAGKTQYF.

CDR3: CASSLGTGTDSNQPQHF. CDR3 sequence (DNA): TGTGCCAGCAGCTTAGGAACCGGGACAGATAGCAATCAGCCCCAGCATTTT. The chain has TRBV7-2 and TRBJ1-5; 7 bases agree with TRBD1. The CDR3 is 17 residues long. CDR1 and CDR2 (germline): SGHTA, FQGNSA. Trimming removed 1 base from V and 0 bases from J; junction bases left unmatched: 6.

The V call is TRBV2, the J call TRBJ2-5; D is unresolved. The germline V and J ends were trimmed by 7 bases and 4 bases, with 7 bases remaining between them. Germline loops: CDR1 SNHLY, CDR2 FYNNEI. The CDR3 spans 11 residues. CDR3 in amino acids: CASTFPETQYF. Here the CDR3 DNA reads TGTGCCAGCACCTTTCCAGAGACCCAGTACTTC.

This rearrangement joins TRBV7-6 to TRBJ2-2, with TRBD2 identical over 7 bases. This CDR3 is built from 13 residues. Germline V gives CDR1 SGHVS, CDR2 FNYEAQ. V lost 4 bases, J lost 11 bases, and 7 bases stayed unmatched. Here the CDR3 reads CASSSGGHGELFF. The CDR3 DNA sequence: TGTGCCAGCAGCTCGGGAGGACACGGCGAGCTGTTTTTT.

DNA of the CDR3: TGTGCCTGGAGGAGGGGGGGGAGCTCCTATAATTCACCCCTCCACTTT. It encodes CAWRRGGSSYNSPLHF. The chain carries TRBV30 and TRBJ1-6; perhaps TRBD1 as D (6 bases). The germline V gene has CDR1 GTSNPN and CDR2 SVGIG (reference sequence). The ends were cut back, 3 bases at V and 0 bases at J, with 12 bases in the middle. The length of the CDR3 is 16 residues.

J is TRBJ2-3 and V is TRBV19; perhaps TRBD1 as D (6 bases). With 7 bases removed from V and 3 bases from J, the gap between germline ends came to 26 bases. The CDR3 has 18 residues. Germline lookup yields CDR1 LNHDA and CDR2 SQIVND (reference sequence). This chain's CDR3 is CASTATGRVPGRTDTQYF. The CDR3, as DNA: TGTGCCAGTACTGCGACAGGTAGGGTACCTGGCAGGACAGATACGCAGTATTTT.

CDR3 bases: TGTGCCAGCAGTTTCCGCACCGGGGAGCTGTTTTTT. Amino acid sequence: CASSFRTGELFF. This chain joins TRBV27 and TRBJ2-2; no firm D call. The CDR3 is 12 residues long. The V gene's germline CDR1 is MNHEY and CDR2 SMNVEV (reference sequence). Trimming left V 3 bases short and J 4 bases short, with 3 bases between.

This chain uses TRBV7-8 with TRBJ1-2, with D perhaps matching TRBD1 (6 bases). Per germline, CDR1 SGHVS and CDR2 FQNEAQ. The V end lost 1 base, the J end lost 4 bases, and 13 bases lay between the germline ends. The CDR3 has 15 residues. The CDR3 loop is CASSLDRRDTYGYTF. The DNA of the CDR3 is TGTGCCAGCAGCTTAGATCGACGGGACACCTATGGCTACACCTTC.

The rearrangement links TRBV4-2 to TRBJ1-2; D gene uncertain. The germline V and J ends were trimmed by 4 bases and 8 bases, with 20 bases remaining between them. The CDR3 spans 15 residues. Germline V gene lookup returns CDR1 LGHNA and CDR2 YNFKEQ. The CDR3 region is CASSRTESFSQGYTF. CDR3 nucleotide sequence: TGTGCCAGCAGCCGAACGGAAAGTTTTAGCCAGGGCTACACCTTC.

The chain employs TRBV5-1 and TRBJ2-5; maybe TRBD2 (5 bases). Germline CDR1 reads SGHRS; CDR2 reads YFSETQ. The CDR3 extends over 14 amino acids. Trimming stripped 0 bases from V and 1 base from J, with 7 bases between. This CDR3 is CASSLGGSQETQYF. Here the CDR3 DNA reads TGCGCCAGCAGCTTGGGTGGGAGCCAAGAGACCCAGTACTTC.

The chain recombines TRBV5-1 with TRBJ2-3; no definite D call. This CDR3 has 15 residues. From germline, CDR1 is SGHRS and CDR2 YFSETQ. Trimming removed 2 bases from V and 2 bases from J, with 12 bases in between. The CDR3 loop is CASSFQVPSTDTQYF. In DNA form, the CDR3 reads TGCGCCAGCAGCTTCCAAGTACCTTCCACAGATACGCAGTATTTT. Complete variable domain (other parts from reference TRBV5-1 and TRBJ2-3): KAGVTQTPRYLIKTRGQQVTLSCSPISGHRSVSWYQQTPGQGLQFLFEYFSETQRNKGNFPGRFSGRQFSNSRSEMNVSTLELGDSALYLCASSFQVPSTDTQYFGPGTRLTVL.